This paragraph reports one T cell receptor beta chain. Its cognate antigen is unknown. The data were taken from a study of T cells in Graves' hyperthyroidism and ophthalmopathy. Patients affected by ophthalmopathy presented a Clinical Activity Score of at least 3, a NOSPECS grade of at least 4, and disease duration below 3 months. Findings of the study overall: Within blood appeared most thyroid clonotypes that had expanded above 0.001. Model predictions of ophthalmopathy came a median about six months before onset. A 13 V-J signature model discriminated ophthalmopathy versus stable hyperthyroidism.

From RNA transcripts, TCR beta CDR3 regions were amplified. The HTBI primer set served for first-round RT-PCR of the TCR CDR3. TCRdb redid the calling of the multiplex PCR reads with MiXCR, one entry per CDR3 protein. This sample has about 610,000 distinct CDR3 sequences, with about 15% found just once. The germline CDR1 and CDR2 sequences are SGHTA and FQGNSA. The V end was cut by 6 bases, the J end by 3 bases, with 10 bases between. This CDR3 spans 13 amino acids. This TCR came from a middle-aged woman with Graves' ophthalmopathy. Specimen: blood. V gene TRBV7-2 combines with J gene TRBJ2-3; possibly TRBD2 for D (6 bases). The DNA of the CDR3 is TGTGCCAGCAGTACCAGCGGGACAGATACGCAGTATTTT. Translating gives CASSTSGTDTQYF.